The 5 T cell receptor beta chains presented below share a single source sample, sequenced in a study of blood T cell repertoires in COVID-19. TCRdb's table, derived via immunoSEQ multiplex PCR, lists solely in-frame clones and lacks some. This sample yields 95,000 to 110,000 clones, of which approximately 89% are seen a single time; over 15% belongs to the top ten. The sample consisted of peripheral blood. These receptors originate from a woman of 80 years or more in a cohort sampled during active COVID-19.

The rearrangement links TRBV5-5 to TRBJ2-1, with TRBD1 matching over 8 bases. The V gene end was trimmed by 1 base and the J gene end by 6 bases; junction bases not matched to a gene: 9. CDR1 and CDR2 (germline): SGHKS, YYEKEE (reference sequence). The CDR3 has 16 amino acids. The CDR3 nucleotides read TGTGCCAGCAGCTTGTGGGGGCAGGGGGCCAGCAATGAGCAGTTCTTC. Translated, it gives CASSLWGQGASNEQFF. The entire variable domain, with the rest obtained from reference TRBV5-5 and TRBJ2-1, is as follows: DAGVTQSPTHLIKTRGQQVTLRCSPISGHKSVSWYQQVLGQGPQFIFQYYEKEERGRGNFPDRFSARQFPNYSSELNVNALLLGDSALYLCASSLWGQGASNEQFFGPGTRLTVL.

This clone was recorded a few times. The junction departs from germline at one end; a sequencing error may be responsible. The gene calls are TRBV30 and TRBJ1-2; D gene ambiguous. The V gene's germline CDR1 is GTSNPN and CDR2 SVGIG (reference sequence). The length of the CDR3 is 13 residues. CDR3 loop: CGREEGDRLGYTF. CDR3 in DNA: TGCGGGCGGGAAGAAGGAGATCGTCTTGGCTACACCTTC.

The chain is built from TRBV5-1 and TRBJ2-1; TRBD1 agrees at 7 bases. CDR3 length: 15 amino acids. Unmatched junction bases numbered 8, after V lost 4 bases and J lost 4 bases. Per germline, CDR1 SGHRS and CDR2 YFSETQ. The CDR3 DNA is TGCGCCAGCAGCCTAACAGGGGATTCTTACAATGAGCAGTTCTTC. This translates into CASSLTGDSYNEQFF.

V gene TRBV5-6 combines with J gene TRBJ2-1; 10 bases line up with TRBD1. With 4 bases clipped from V and 5 bases from J, the junction kept 15 bases outside the gene matches. The CDR3 loop spans 18 amino acids. Germline V gives CDR1 SGHDT, CDR2 YYEEEE. The CDR3 protein is CASSPSRDRGPQNNEQFF. The CDR3 DNA is TGTGCCAGCAGCCCGTCCCGGGACAGGGGACCCCAAAACAATGAGCAGTTCTTC.

This chain connects TRBV20-1 to TRBJ1-4; D not resolved. CDR1 is DFQATT and CDR2 is SNEGSKA in the germline V gene (reference sequence). CDR3 length equals 11 residues. V gave up 6 bases and J gave up 6 bases, with 8 bases separating them. The CDR3 DNA reads as TGCAGTGCCCAGTATTATGAAAAACTGTTTTTT. This codes for CSAQYYEKLFF.